These 25 T cell receptor beta chains were all obtained from the same sample, sequenced in a study of cytomegalovirus exposure and HLA in healthy donors. PCR primers comprised 60 Vbeta and 13 Jbeta primers. Measured with immunoSEQ multiplex PCR; TCRdb has only the in-frame clones, and not every one. This sample has about 160,000 clones, with over 65% found just once. Sequenced material: PBMCs. These receptor sequences come from a woman aged 40 to 50 in good health and CMV-seropositive.

The genes are TRBV7-2 and TRBJ2-6, with 8 bases identical to TRBD2. V lost 5 bases, J lost 0 bases, and 6 bases stayed unmatched. Germline CDR1 reads SGHTA; CDR2 reads FQGNSA. CDR3 length: 17 amino acids. CDR3 amino acids: CASSISGVRSGANVLTF. CDR3 bases: TGTGCCAGCAGCATTAGCGGGGTTCGCTCTGGGGCCAACGTCCTGACTTTC.

This clone was observed once. V gene TRBV7-8 combines with J gene TRBJ2-7; D not certain. Germline CDR1 reads SGHVS; CDR2 reads FQNEAQ. Trimming took off 5 bases at V and 1 base at J, with 15 bases between the two ends. This CDR3 has 15 amino acids. This CDR3 is CASSLTISLSYEQYF. The CDR3 coding sequence is TGTGCCAGCAGCCTCACAATCTCCTTATCCTACGAGCAGTACTTC.

This chain links TRBV25-1 with TRBJ2-1; the match to TRBD2 covers 7 bases. The CDR3 runs to 15 residues. V shed 6 bases and J 3 bases; nucleotides not matched to a gene: 8. The germline V gene has CDR1 MGHDK and CDR2 SYGVNS. The CDR3 sequence: CASRADRDYYNEQFF. The CDR3 bases are TGTGCCAGCAGGGCGGACCGGGACTACTACAATGAGCAGTTCTTC.

This clone came up a few times. The chain links TRBV28 to TRBJ2-3, with a weak D call TRBD1 (5 bases). The germline gives CDR1 MDHEN, CDR2 SYDVKM. CDR3 size: 13 residues. V was trimmed by 8 bases and J by 4 bases, leaving 13 bases between them. The CDR3 nucleotides read TGTGCCAGCTCGGCAGGGAATCCAGATACGCAGTATTTT. Its protein is CASSAGNPDTQYF.

The V call is TRBV5-1, the J call TRBJ2-5, with D possibly being TRBD1 (5 bases). Germline V CDR1 and CDR2: SGHRS, YFSETQ. This CDR3 region has 14 residues. Trimming removed 1 base from V and 1 base from J, with 8 bases in between. CDR3 coding DNA: TGCGCCAGCAGCTTGCTGACAGCCCAAGAGACCCAGTACTTC. Translating it yields CASSLLTAQETQYF. Filled out from reference TRBV5-1 and TRBJ2-5, the complete variable domain reads KAGVTQTPRYLIKTRGQQVTLSCSPISGHRSVSWYQQTPGQGLQFLFEYFSETQRNKGNFPGRFSGRQFSNSRSEMNVSTLELGDSALYLCASSLLTAQETQYFGPGTRLLVL.

The chain recombines TRBV5-1 with TRBJ1-1, with 7 bases aligning to TRBD1. The germline V gene encodes CDR1 SGHRS and CDR2 YFSETQ. This CDR3 contains 15 residues. The V gene end was trimmed by 1 base and the J gene end by 4 bases; junction bases not matched to a gene: 7. In DNA form, the CDR3 reads TGCGCCAGCAGCTTGTTTCAGGGGGGAGCCACTGAAGCTTTCTTT. The encoded protein is CASSLFQGGATEAFF.

This sequence joins TRBV28 and TRBJ1-2, with D possibly TRBD1 on 5 matching bases. The ends were cut back, 11 bases at V and 2 bases at J, with 12 bases in the middle. The CDR3 contains 12 residues. Germline V gives CDR1 MDHEN, CDR2 SYDVKM. This CDR3 is CALRGRNYGYTF. As DNA, the CDR3 is TGTGCCCTCCGGGGGAGGAACTATGGCTACACCTTC.

The chain couples TRBV5-6 to TRBJ2-1; 11 bases map to TRBD1. This CDR3 region has 19 residues. V was clipped by 2 bases and J by 3 bases; unmatched bases: 13. Germline CDR1 is SGHDT and CDR2 is YYEEEE. CDR3 nucleotide sequence: TGTGCCAGCAGCTTCCCAGGGGGAACCGGGACAGGGGGCTACAATGAGCAGTTCTTC. Encoded protein: CASSFPGGTGTGGYNEQFF.

The V call is TRBV28, the J call TRBJ2-7, with TRBD1 matching 12 bases. Trimming cost V 8 bases and J 6 bases; bases outside gene matches: 5. The CDR3 consists of 13 residues. CDR1 is MDHEN, CDR2 SYDVKM, per germline. The CDR3 region is CASFGTGGPEQYF. DNA for the CDR3: TGTGCCAGCTTCGGGACAGGGGGCCCCGAGCAGTACTTC.

The CDR3 coding sequence is TGCACCAAGGGGACTAGCGGACCGGAGCCGTCCTACGAGCAGTACTTC. Translating it yields CTKGTSGPEPSYEQYF. The chain is built from TRBV1 and TRBJ2-7; the D call in the table, TRBD2, was not verified against the DNA. TRBV1 is deemed a pseudogene. The CDR3 extends over 16 amino acids.

This clone was observed a few times. The chain joins TRBV6-5 to TRBJ2-3, with 14 bases lining up with TRBD2. Trimming removed 4 bases from V and 4 bases from J; junction bases left unmatched: 4. The CDR3 has 16 residues. The germline gives CDR1 MNHEY, CDR2 SVGAGI. This CDR3 is CASSWGTSGSADTQYF. The DNA for the CDR3 is TGTGCCAGCAGTTGGGGGACTAGCGGGAGCGCAGATACGCAGTATTTT.

Only one count was recorded for this clone. The CDR3 sequence is CASKQGANTEAFF. The CDR3 DNA reads TGCGCCAGCAAACAGGGGGCGAACACTGAAGCTTTCTTT. The chain combines TRBV5-1 with TRBJ1-1, with 9 bases identical to TRBD1. The germline CDR1 and CDR2 sequences are SGHRS and YFSETQ. The CDR3 covers 13 residues. The junction had 1 base not matched to a gene; V was cut back by 6 bases and J by 1 base.

The chain joins TRBV28 to TRBJ1-1; weak D call: TRBD1 (6 bases). This CDR3 is built from 12 residues. Trimming took 7 bases from V and 12 from J, leaving 18 bases between them. CDR1 and CDR2 from the germline V gene are MDHEN and SYDVKM. CDR3: CASNFIPQGSFF. The CDR3 nucleotides are TGTGCCAGCAATTTTATACCGCAGGGGTCTTTCTTT.

With regard to this clone: One junction end does not reproduce the germline sequence, and a read error may be involved. The chain joins TRBV5-6 to TRBJ2-5, with 8 nucleotides matching TRBD1. There are 12 residues in the CDR3. Germline V gene data show CDR1 as SGHDT and CDR2 as YYEEEE. CDR3 bases: TGTGCCAGCAGCCCAGGGGGCGACGGGGGCGACTTC. This codes for CASSPGGDGGDF.

The chain couples TRBV19 to TRBJ1-5; a possible D gene is TRBD1 (5 bases). CDR3 length: 13 residues. The V gene's germline CDR1 is LNHDA and CDR2 SQIVND (reference sequence). Trimming stripped 6 bases from V and 5 bases from J, with 11 bases between. CDR3 bases: TGTGCCAGTAGACCAGGGCCCGATCAGCCCCAGCATTTT. This gives the protein CASRPGPDQPQHF.

The sample holds a few counts of this clone. The rearrangement uses TRBV5-4 and TRBJ1-5; the D gene is possibly TRBD1 (6 bases). This CDR3 comprises 16 residues. Trimming took 4 bases from V and 0 from J, leaving 14 bases between them. The germline V gene encodes CDR1 SGHNT and CDR2 YYREEE (reference sequence). The CDR3 region has the DNA TGTGCCAGCAGCCCTGGGGGCTCAGATAGCAATCAGCCCCAGCATTTT. Its translation is CASSPGGSDSNQPQHF.

This clone was counted once. The chain carries TRBV28 and TRBJ1-1; D uncertain. The CDR3 is 13 amino acids. V lost 8 bases and J lost 4, with 14 bases in between. Germline values: CDR1 MDHEN, CDR2 SYDVKM. In DNA form, the CDR3 reads TGTGCCAGCTTGGTGACCCACAGCACTGAAGCTTTCTTT. As protein: CASLVTHSTEAFF.

This chain connects TRBV28 to TRBJ2-3, with TRBD1 matching over 8 bases. The length of the CDR3 is 14 residues. V shed 7 bases and J 1 base; nucleotides not matched to a gene: 4. Looked up from germline, CDR1 is MDHEN and CDR2 is SYDVKM. For the CDR3, the DNA is TGTGCCAGCACGGGGACAGGAGGCACAGATACGCAGTATTTT. Its protein product is CASTGTGGTDTQYF.

This chain connects TRBV19 to TRBJ1-1; D is perhaps TRBD1 (6 bases). The germline CDR1 and CDR2 sequences are LNHDA and SQIVND (reference sequence). V lost 1 base and J lost 1, with 10 bases in between. The CDR3 consists of 15 residues. The CDR3 is CASSIVGDTNTEAFF. CDR3 in DNA: TGTGCCAGTAGTATAGTTGGGGACACGAACACTGAAGCTTTCTTT.

The chain uses TRBV5-1 and TRBJ2-3, with 13 bases aligning to TRBD2. V trimming: 4 bases; J trimming: 5 bases; junction bases outside the gene matches: 7. Germline V lookup: CDR1 SGHRS, CDR2 YFSETQ. This CDR3 is built from 16 residues. The CDR3 region is CASSKSLAGGIDTQYF. CDR3 DNA: TGCGCCAGCAGCAAATCACTAGCGGGGGGGATAGATACGCAGTATTTT.

This clone has only a few counts. The V call is TRBV10-3, the J call TRBJ1-5; possible D gene TRBD1, 5 bases. Germline assignment: CDR1 ENHRY and CDR2 SYGVKD. CDR3 length: 12 residues. The V end lost 3 bases, the J end lost 8 bases, and 8 bases lay between the germline ends. The CDR3 coding sequence is TGTGCCATCAGTGACAGGGAAGAGCCCCAGCATTTT. It is translated as CAISDREEPQHF.

V is TRBV9 and J is TRBJ2-1, with a possible D match to TRBD2 (5 bases). Germline CDR1 reads SGDLS; CDR2 reads YYNGEE. Trimming removed 0 bases at V and 0 bases at J, with 7 bases between. This CDR3 has 15 amino acids. The CDR3 sequence: CASSVDGNSYNEQFF. In nucleotides, the CDR3 is TGTGCCAGCAGCGTAGACGGGAACTCCTACAATGAGCAGTTCTTC. The full variable domain, completed using reference TRBV9 and TRBJ2-1, is DSGVTQTPKHLITATGQRVTLRCSPRSGDLSVYWYQQSLDQGLQFLIQYYNGEERAKGNILERFSAQQFPDLHSELNLSSLELGDSALYFCASSVDGNSYNEQFFGPGTRLTVL.

The CDR3 reads CASSLGTLNTGELFF. The CDR3 DNA reads as TGTGCCAGCAGCCTCGGGACACTGAACACCGGGGAGCTGTTTTTT. The chain links TRBV7-3 to TRBJ2-2; perhaps TRBD1 as D (6 bases). V was cut by 5 bases and J by 1 base, with 11 bases left in between. Germline V gene lookup returns CDR1 SGHTA and CDR2 FQGTGA. The CDR3 has 15 residues.

The J gene is TRBJ2-5, the V gene TRBV19; 11 positions agree with TRBD2. The CDR3 is 15 amino acids. The trim removed 1 base at V and 5 bases at J, leaving 3 bases unmatched. Germline CDR1 reads LNHDA; CDR2 reads SQIVND (reference sequence). In DNA form, the CDR3 reads TGTGCCAGTAGTATAGGACTAGCGGGAAGCGAGACCCAGTACTTC. This encodes CASSIGLAGSETQYF.

The V and J genes are TRBV6-5 and TRBJ2-1; 7 positions match TRBD1. Germline trimming cut 2 bases from V and 6 bases from J; bases unmatched to any gene: 7. The germline gives CDR1 MNHEY, CDR2 SVGAGI. The CDR3 is 15 amino acids. This chain's CDR3 is CASSYPRQGVNEQFF. The DNA of the CDR3 is TGTGCCAGCAGTTACCCTAGACAGGGAGTCAATGAGCAGTTCTTC.